This T cell receptor beta chain was obtained from a study of post-analysis software for immune sequencing data. Study results and limitations: The study found TRBV5-6, TRBV5-1 and TRBV20-1 among a few TRBV segments more frequent in patients than controls. Batch-matched samples strongly co-clustered by F measure.

The TCR beta cDNA libraries contained unique molecular identifiers. A population of about 1 to 11 million T cells gave rise to around 530,000 cDNA molecules. TCRdb reanalysed the PCR reads using MiXCR and keeps one entry per CDR3 protein. The sample shows approximately 440,000 distinct CDR3 sequences, 40% to 55% of them seen only once. From germline, CDR1 is SGHVS and CDR2 FQNEAQ. The CDR3 length is 17 residues. V trimming: 5 bases; J trimming: 7 bases; junction bases outside the gene matches: 17. A remark on this clonotype: Its antigen is undetermined.

The clonotype was recovered from a girl under 18 with multiple sclerosis. Material: blood. This sequence joins TRBV7-8 and TRBJ1-2, with TRBD1 matching 9 bases. This chain's CDR3 is CASSARDREGVLSGYTF. The CDR3 coding sequence is TGTGCCAGCAGCGCCCGGGACAGGGAAGGAGTATTATCTGGCTACACCTTC.